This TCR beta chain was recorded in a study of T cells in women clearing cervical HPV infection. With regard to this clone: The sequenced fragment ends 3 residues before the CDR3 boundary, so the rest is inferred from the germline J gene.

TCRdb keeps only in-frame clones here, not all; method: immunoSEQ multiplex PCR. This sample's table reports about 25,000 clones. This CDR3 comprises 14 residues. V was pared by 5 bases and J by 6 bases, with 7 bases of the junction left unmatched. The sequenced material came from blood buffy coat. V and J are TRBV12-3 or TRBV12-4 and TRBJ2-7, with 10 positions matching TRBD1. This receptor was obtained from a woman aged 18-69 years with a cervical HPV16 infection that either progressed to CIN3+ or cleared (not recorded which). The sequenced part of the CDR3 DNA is TGTGCCAGCAGTAAGACAGGGGGCAACAGCGAG. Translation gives CASSKTGGNSE. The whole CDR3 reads CASSKTGGNSEQYF.